The 23 T cell receptor beta chains below were found in one sample sequenced in a study of OX40 agonist ivuxolimab in advanced cancers. Profiling relied on immunoSEQ multiplex PCR, and the TCRdb table lists in-frame clones only, not all of them. The repertoire holds some 86,000 clones, with less than 95% as singletons. This material consisted of CD4+ or CD8+ T cells sorted from blood, taken in a trial of the OX40 agonist ivuxolimab. Source of these receptors: an adult with an advanced solid tumor such as melanoma, head and neck, liver or kidney cancer.

V gene TRBV5-4 combines with J gene TRBJ2-3; D perhaps matches TRBD2 (7 bases). The CDR3 loop spans 15 amino acids. CDR1 is SGHNT and CDR2 is YYREEE in the germline V gene (reference sequence). Trimming cost V 1 base and J 6 bases, with 15 bases left between them. CDR3 amino acids: CASSLSGGPPDTQYF. DNA of the CDR3: TGTGCCAGCAGCTTGTCCGGGGGGCCTCCTGATACGCAGTATTTT.

This rearrangement joins TRBV4-1 to TRBJ1-5, with 7 nucleotides matching TRBD1. CDR3 length: 15 residues. Per the germline V gene, CDR1 is MGHRA and CDR2 is YSYEKL. The ends lost 5 bases at V and 3 bases at J; junction bases unmatched: 7. CDR3: CASSFSGQDNQPQHF. In DNA form, the CDR3 reads TGCGCCAGCAGCTTCAGCGGACAGGACAATCAGCCCCAGCATTTT.

The sample holds a few counts of this clone. The chain links TRBV7-8 to TRBJ1-2; weak D call: TRBD1 (5 bases). The CDR3 has 12 amino acids. The ends were cut back, 1 base at V and 8 bases at J, with 8 bases in the middle. Germline assignment: CDR1 SGHVS and CDR2 FQNEAQ. DNA of the CDR3: TGTGCCAGCAGCTTAGGGGACTGGGGCTACACCTTC. This gives the protein CASSLGDWGYTF.

J is TRBJ2-2 and V is TRBV2; D is perhaps TRBD1 (6 bases). Trimming pared 6 bases from V and 1 base from J, leaving 9 bases between. The CDR3 is 14 residues long. The germline gives CDR1 SNHLY, CDR2 FYNNEI. The CDR3 coding sequence is TGTGCCAGCAGACCCAGGGGGAACACCGGGGAGCTGTTTTTT. Translating gives CASRPRGNTGELFF.

This chain joins TRBV10-3 and TRBJ1-5; no clear D gene. The CDR3 totals 12 residues. The V and J ends lost 5 bases and 5 bases respectively, with 7 bases between them. Germline CDR1 ENHRY, CDR2 SYGVKD. CDR3 amino acids: CAISLGHQPQHF. CDR3 DNA: TGTGCCATCAGTTTGGGCCATCAGCCCCAGCATTTT.

The V and J genes are TRBV19 and TRBJ1-4; TRBD1 agrees at 8 bases. Looked up from germline, CDR1 is LNHDA and CDR2 is SQIVND (reference sequence). The CDR3 is 17 residues long. V was pared by 0 bases and J by 3 bases, with 6 bases of the junction left unmatched. In nucleotides, the CDR3 is TGTGCCAGTAGTATAGATCGGACAGGGTACGCTAATGAAAAACTGTTTTTT. Its translation: CASSIDRTGYANEKLFF.

V gene TRBV18 combines with J gene TRBJ1-2; perhaps TRBD1 as D (5 bases). Germline-derived CDR1 and CDR2 are KGHSH and LQKENI. The V and J ends lost 5 bases and 8 bases respectively, with 12 bases between them. There are 12 residues in the CDR3. The CDR3 DNA sequence: TGTGCCAGCTCAACACAGGAGCCCGGCTACACCTTC. Translated, it gives CASSTQEPGYTF.

This chain joins TRBV27 and TRBJ1-5, with unresolved D. Germline-derived CDR1 and CDR2 are MNHEY and SMNVEV (reference sequence). CDR3 size: 13 residues. V lost 4 bases to trimming and J lost 3 bases, with 7 bases between them. The CDR3 DNA follows: TGTGCCAGCAGTTGGTCGGCCAATCAGCCCCAGCATTTT. It is translated as CASSWSANQPQHF.

J is TRBJ2-3 and V is TRBV27; 11 bases match TRBD2. Germline V gene sequence: CDR1 MNHEY, CDR2 SMNVEV (reference sequence). This CDR3 is built from 16 residues. Losses at the gene ends were 4 bases for V and 5 bases for J; bases not matched to a gene: 8. CDR3 region: CASSSLAGGALDTQYF. CDR3 sequence (DNA): TGTGCCAGCAGTTCTTTAGCGGGGGGGGCGTTAGATACGCAGTATTTT.

V and J are TRBV4-1 and TRBJ2-7; a weak D match, TRBD2 (5 bases). The germline CDR1 and CDR2 sequences are MGHRA and YSYEKL. This CDR3 is built from 12 residues. V lost 4 bases, J lost 7 bases, and 11 bases lay in between. CDR3 in DNA: TGCGCCAGCAGCCTCCCCGGCGGGGAGCAGTACTTC. Translated, it gives CASSLPGGEQYF.

This chain uses TRBV5-4 with TRBJ2-1, with 13 bases lining up with TRBD2. Germline CDR1 reads SGHNT; CDR2 reads YYREEE (reference sequence). CDR3 length: 17 residues. V shed 0 bases, J shed 7 bases, and the junction held 7 bases outside the gene matches. The CDR3 reads CASSLGLAGGGGNEQFF. The CDR3 DNA follows: TGTGCCAGCAGCTTGGGACTAGCGGGAGGCGGGGGGAATGAGCAGTTCTTC.

This chain links TRBV12-5 with TRBJ1-2; D is ambiguous. The V end was cut by 2 bases, the J end by 5 bases, with 9 bases between. The CDR3 spans 13 residues. The V gene's germline CDR1 is LGHNT and CDR2 FRNRAP. CDR3 in amino acids: CASGLRSRYGYTF. As DNA, the CDR3 is TGTGCTAGTGGTTTGCGGTCTCGGTATGGCTACACCTTC.

The gene calls are TRBV7-8 and TRBJ1-2; the D gene is possibly TRBD1 (6 bases). The germline V and J ends were trimmed by 4 bases and 8 bases, with 17 bases remaining between them. The CDR3 length is 14 residues. Germline values: CDR1 SGHVS, CDR2 FQNEAQ. The CDR3 protein is CASSSLAGAWGYTF. In DNA form, the CDR3 reads TGTGCCAGCAGCTCCCTGGCGGGGGCGTGGGGCTACACCTTC.

V gene TRBV28 combines with J gene TRBJ2-3, with D unresolved. The ends were cut back, 3 bases at V and 4 bases at J, with 2 bases in the middle. The CDR3 runs to 11 residues. Germline CDR1 MDHEN, CDR2 SYDVKM. CDR3 sequence reads: CASSFSDTQYF. CDR3 sequence (DNA): TGTGCCAGCAGTTTTTCAGATACGCAGTATTTT.

The chain uses TRBV4-2 and TRBJ2-7, with 9 bases lining up with TRBD2. V trimming: 1 base; J trimming: 5 bases; junction bases outside the gene matches: 3. CDR1 is LGHNA and CDR2 is YNFKEQ in the germline V gene. This CDR3 has 14 amino acids. The CDR3 bases are TGTGCCAGCAGCCAAGGTAGCGGGAGACACGAGCAGTACTTC. Translation gives CASSQGSGRHEQYF.

V is TRBV7-9 and J is TRBJ2-7; 8 positions match TRBD1. This CDR3 region has 16 residues. Germline loops: CDR1 SEHNR, CDR2 FQNEAQ (reference sequence). V shed 5 bases and J 3 bases; nucleotides not matched to a gene: 12. The CDR3 bases are TGTGCCAGCAGCCAAACTAGGACAGGGCCCCTCTACGAGCAGTACTTC. Protein sequence: CASSQTRTGPLYEQYF.

The V call is TRBV5-4, the J call TRBJ2-5; tentative D call: TRBD1 (6 bases). This CDR3 region has 14 residues. The V end lost 4 bases, the J end lost 5 bases, and 15 bases lay between the germline ends. The V gene's germline CDR1 is SGHNT and CDR2 YYREEE (reference sequence). CDR3 in DNA: TGTGCCAGCAGCCCCGACAGGCTAGAGGAGACCCAGTACTTC. The encoded protein is CASSPDRLEETQYF.

The chain recombines TRBV7-6 with TRBJ2-7; 11 positions agree with TRBD2. This CDR3 comprises 20 residues. In germline, CDR1 is SGHVS, CDR2 FNYEAQ. V was clipped by 1 base and J by 5 bases; unmatched bases: 19. The CDR3 sequence is CASSLGPGVAGGSRWNEQYF. The DNA of the CDR3 is TGTGCCAGCAGCTTAGGCCCAGGGGTAGCGGGAGGGTCTAGATGGAACGAGCAGTACTTC.

The V gene is TRBV7-8, the J gene TRBJ2-2, with 8 bases matching TRBD2. The CDR3 has 19 residues. Germline trimming cut 8 bases from V and 3 bases from J; bases unmatched to any gene: 20. Germline V lookup: CDR1 SGHVS, CDR2 FQNEAQ. CDR3 region: CASRDSVKASGWDTGELFF. Written as DNA, the CDR3 is TGTGCCAGCCGTGACTCCGTAAAAGCTAGCGGGTGGGACACCGGGGAGCTGTTTTTT.

The rearrangement uses TRBV19 and TRBJ1-2; TRBD1 agrees at 7 bases. Per germline, CDR1 LNHDA and CDR2 SQIVND (reference sequence). V gave up 6 bases and J gave up 4 bases; unmatched junction bases: 14. This CDR3 spans 16 amino acids. CDR3 residues: CASSNPDRESLYGYTF. CDR3 coding DNA: TGTGCCAGTAGCAACCCTGACAGGGAGTCTCTCTATGGCTACACCTTC.

This clone occurred once. The J gene is TRBJ1-4, the V gene TRBV19; D is unclear. The CDR3 length is 16 residues. V was cut by 5 bases and J by 0 bases, with 13 bases left in between. Germline-derived CDR1 and CDR2 are LNHDA and SQIVND (reference sequence). The DNA for the CDR3 is TGTGCCAGTAGTCTCGGAGGGCAGGCAACTAATGAAAAACTGTTTTTT. Protein sequence: CASSLGGQATNEKLFF.

This chain joins TRBV10-3 and TRBJ2-7; 7 bases agree with TRBD2. V dropped 3 bases and J dropped 0; count of bases not matched to a gene: 2. The CDR3 contains 14 residues. The germline V gene has CDR1 ENHRY and CDR2 SYGVKD. As DNA, the CDR3 is TGTGCCATCAGTGACCGCGGGAGCTCCTACGAGCAGTACTTC. It encodes CAISDRGSSYEQYF.

The sample holds a few counts of this clone. The gene calls are TRBV7-8 and TRBJ1-2, with D possibly TRBD1 on 6 matching bases. CDR1 is SGHVS and CDR2 is FQNEAQ in the germline V gene. The CDR3 has 14 residues. Between the trimmed V and J ends, which lost 5 bases and 7 bases, there was a span of 17 bases. The chain's CDR3 is CASSSWTEEAGYTF. CDR3 sequence (DNA): TGTGCCAGCAGCAGCTGGACAGAAGAGGCTGGCTACACCTTC.